The 23 T cell receptor beta chains listed next were all sequenced from one sample in a study of blood T cells in healthy people across ages. Together with a sample-barcoded 5' primer, a J-beta primer mix was included in a second PCR lasting roughly 7 to 11 cycles. MiXCR was run by TCRdb on the 5' RACE reads, yielding one entry per CDR3 protein. The top ten hold about 11% of the sample, which has fewer than 2,000,000 distinct CDR3 sequences, roughly 32% seen once. The sample taken for sequencing was blood. The origin of the receptors is a woman aged 25 to 39 in good health.

This clonotype was seen a handful of times. This chain connects TRBV10-3 to TRBJ2-5, with 7 bases identical to TRBD2. The V and J ends lost 2 bases and 5 bases, in that order; junction bases with no gene match: 8. The V gene's germline CDR1 is ENHRY and CDR2 SYGVKD. The CDR3 spans 15 residues. CDR3 nucleotide sequence: TGTGCCATCAGTGAGGGGGGGGATTCGTGGGAGACCCAGTACTTC. It translates to CAISEGGDSWETQYF.

This chain connects TRBV27 to TRBJ2-7; TRBD1 matches 9 bases. Germline V gene lookup returns CDR1 MNHEY and CDR2 SMNVEV (reference sequence). V was clipped by 6 bases and J by 2 bases; unmatched bases: 8. This CDR3 is 15 amino acids long. The CDR3 DNA reads as TGTGCCAGCAGGAATAGACAGGGGGTGACCTACGAGCAGTACTTC. It codes for CASRNRQGVTYEQYF.

V and J are TRBV10-3 and TRBJ2-7; 13 bases map to TRBD2. CDR1 is ENHRY and CDR2 is SYGVKD in the germline V gene. The length of the CDR3 is 15 residues. The junction had 3 bases not matched to a gene; V was cut back by 4 bases and J by 3 bases. CDR3 protein: CAISGGLAGIYEQYF. CDR3 in DNA: TGTGCCATCAGTGGGGGACTAGCGGGGATCTACGAGCAGTACTTC.

This chain uses TRBV4-1 with TRBJ2-7, with TRBD1 as a possible D gene (5 bases). With 5 bases removed from V and 2 bases from J, the gap between germline ends came to 10 bases. CDR1 and CDR2 from the germline V gene are MGHRA and YSYEKL. The CDR3 has 13 amino acids. CDR3 nucleotides: TGCGCCAGCAGCACGGACACAACCTACGAGCAGTACTTC. This sequence encodes CASSTDTTYEQYF.

The chain employs TRBV20-1 and TRBJ2-5; TRBD2 agrees at 8 bases. The CDR3 runs to 15 residues. Germline lookup yields CDR1 DFQATT and CDR2 SNEGSKA (reference sequence). Losses at the gene ends were 0 bases for V and 11 bases for J; bases not matched to a gene: 14. Here the CDR3 reads CSARDSRAGGYEQYF. CDR3 sequence (DNA): TGCAGTGCTAGAGATTCTCGGGCGGGAGGTTATGAGCAGTACTTC.

This clonotype has ten or more counts. At one boundary the junction diverges from the germline segment, which might be a read error. The chain has TRBV15 and TRBJ2-3, with D perhaps TRBD2 (6 bases). This CDR3 contains 14 residues. Germline CDR1 and CDR2: LNHNV and YYDKDF (reference sequence). The CDR3 here is CATSLAGSTDTQYF. CDR3 bases: TGCGCCACCAGCTTGGCGGGGAGCACAGATACGCAGTATTTT.

The V gene is TRBV14, the J gene TRBJ2-7; D remains ambiguous. CDR1 SGHDN and CDR2 FVKESK come from the germline V gene. The CDR3 is 13 residues long. Deletions cut 3 bases from V and 1 base from J, with 7 bases between. The CDR3 loop is CASSQAISYEQYF. CDR3 DNA sequence: TGTGCCAGCAGCCAGGCTATTTCCTACGAGCAGTACTTC.

The V and J genes are TRBV5-1 and TRBJ1-5; TRBD1 is a possible D gene (5 bases). Germline values: CDR1 SGHRS, CDR2 YFSETQ. V was trimmed by 0 bases and J by 6 bases, leaving 10 bases between them. This CDR3 is 14 amino acids long. This chain's CDR3 is CASSLGPGSQPQHF. The CDR3 nucleotides are TGCGCCAGCAGCTTGGGCCCAGGGTCTCAGCCCCAGCATTTT.

The chain links TRBV9 to TRBJ1-1, with D unclear. The CDR3 is made up of 14 amino acids. The ends were cut back, 4 bases at V and 4 bases at J, with 14 bases in the middle. Looked up from germline, CDR1 is SGDLS and CDR2 is YYNGEE. The CDR3 DNA follows: TGTGCCAGCAGCCCAAATGACCTTTCCACTGAAGCTTTCTTT. Amino acids: CASSPNDLSTEAFF.

J is TRBJ1-1 and V is TRBV5-1; D remains unclear. CDR3 length: 14 residues. V lost 5 bases to trimming and J lost 0 bases, with 11 bases between them. CDR1 and CDR2 from the germline V gene are SGHRS and YFSETQ. The CDR3 DNA follows: TGCGCCAGCAGACCCTTAACCTTGAACACTGAAGCTTTCTTT. Translating it yields CASRPLTLNTEAFF. Combining the CDR3 with reference TRBV5-1 and TRBJ1-1 gives the whole variable domain KAGVTQTPRYLIKTRGQQVTLSCSPISGHRSVSWYQQTPGQGLQFLFEYFSETQRNKGNFPGRFSGRQFSNSRSEMNVSTLELGDSALYLCASRPLTLNTEAFFGQGTRLTVV.

This clonotype occurred a few times. The V gene is TRBV5-6, the J gene TRBJ1-1; no definite D call. This CDR3 has 15 residues. Germline CDR1 SGHDT, CDR2 YYEEEE. Deletions cut 2 bases from V and 1 base from J, with 12 bases between. The CDR3 loop reads CASSFRVLRNTEAFF. For the CDR3, the DNA is TGTGCCAGCAGCTTCCGGGTTCTCAGGAACACTGAAGCTTTCTTT.

V and J are TRBV6-5 and TRBJ2-5; D is possibly TRBD1 or TRBD2 (5 bases each). Germline V CDR1 and CDR2: MNHEY, SVGAGI. The germline V and J ends were trimmed by 11 bases and 3 bases, with 22 bases remaining between them. The length of the CDR3 is 15 residues. The CDR3 DNA follows: TGTGCCTGCATCCCGTCTTCGGGACGGAAAGAGACCCAGTACTTC. It yields the protein CACIPSSGRKETQYF.

At least ten counts were recorded for this clonotype. This chain links TRBV20-1 with TRBJ2-3; 8 positions agree with TRBD2. The ends lost 6 bases at V and 7 bases at J; junction bases unmatched: 12. The length of the CDR3 is 14 residues. Germline CDR1 DFQATT, CDR2 SNEGSKA (reference sequence). CDR3 in DNA: TGCAGTGCGGCTCAGCCGGGAGGGCTCAATACGCAGTATTTT. Residues: CSAAQPGGLNTQYF.

Only a few counts were recorded for this clonotype. CDR3 nucleotides: TGCGCCAGCAGCTTTACAGGGAACTCTGGGGCCAACGTCCTGACTTTC. Its translation: CASSFTGNSGANVLTF. V is TRBV5-1 and J is TRBJ2-6, with TRBD1 as a possible D gene (6 bases). Germline assignment: CDR1 SGHRS and CDR2 YFSETQ. CDR3 size: 16 residues. Trimming removed 2 bases at V and 0 bases at J, with 9 bases between.

The J gene is TRBJ2-5, the V gene TRBV2, with 8 bases identical to TRBD2. V gave up 2 bases and J gave up 1 base; unmatched junction bases: 3. CDR1 and CDR2 from the germline V gene are SNHLY and FYNNEI. The CDR3 has 15 amino acids. CDR3 coding DNA: TGTGCCAGCAGTGAAAAACTAGCGGTCCAAGAGACCCAGTACTTC. It codes for CASSEKLAVQETQYF.

The chain combines TRBV4-1 with TRBJ2-1; a possible D gene is TRBD1 (5 bases). This CDR3 contains 16 residues. V lost 4 bases and J 0 bases, leaving 13 bases between the germline ends. Germline-derived CDR1 and CDR2 are MGHRA and YSYEKL. The CDR3 sequence is CASSPVQDGSYNEQFF. The DNA of the CDR3 is TGCGCCAGCAGCCCCGTACAGGATGGCTCCTACAATGAGCAGTTCTTC.

Only a few counts were recorded for this clonotype. The gene calls are TRBV13 and TRBJ1-6, with TRBD1 as a possible D gene (5 bases). Per the germline V gene, CDR1 is PRHDT and CDR2 is FYEKMQ (reference sequence). This CDR3 is 12 amino acids long. V gave up 6 bases and J gave up 14 bases, with 14 bases separating them. The CDR3 nucleotides read TGTGCCAGCAGGGACACGGGGGGTACCCTCCACTTT. Translation gives CASRDTGGTLHF.

The rearrangement uses TRBV20-1 and TRBJ2-5; 9 nucleotides line up with TRBD2. CDR1 and CDR2 (germline): DFQATT, SNEGSKA (reference sequence). Unmatched junction bases numbered 17, after V lost 1 base and J lost 11 bases. This CDR3 has 16 residues. This CDR3 is CSARAPRVAGAGEQYF. CDR3 coding DNA: TGCAGTGCTAGAGCTCCCCGGGTAGCGGGAGCGGGTGAGCAGTACTTC.

The chain has TRBV12-3 or TRBV12-4 and TRBJ2-1; 8 positions match TRBD1. The J call may be incorrect, as the DNA end agrees better with TRBJ2-7. The CDR3 has 15 amino acids. The CDR3 DNA follows: TGTGCCAGCAGCTGGGGACAGGCCGCATACAATGAGCAGTACTTC. It specifies CASSWGQAAYNEQYF.

This rearrangement joins TRBV2 to TRBJ1-1; 8 bases match TRBD1. With V trimmed by 4 bases and J by 6 bases, 13 bases remained unmatched. The CDR3 extends over 16 amino acids. Germline V CDR1 and CDR2: SNHLY, FYNNEI. The CDR3 nucleotides read TGTGCCAGCAGTGGGCTCGGGGAACAGGGGGGGGCTGAAGCTTTCTTT. Translated: CASSGLGEQGGAEAFF.

This clonotype was recorded a few times. This chain links TRBV21-1 with TRBJ2-7; the table names TRBD2, a call not compared with the DNA. TRBV21-1 is listed as a pseudogene. The CDR3 spans 16 residues. In DNA, the CDR3 is TGTGCCAGCAGCAAAGCCAAAGCGGGAGAAGGGTGCGAGCAGTACTTC. Its translation is CASSKAKAGEGCEQYF.

V is TRBV27 and J is TRBJ2-7; 8 bases are a match to TRBD2. The ends lost 5 bases at V and 0 bases at J; junction bases unmatched: 9. The CDR3 is 16 residues long. Germline-derived CDR1 and CDR2 are MNHEY and SMNVEV (reference sequence). The CDR3 DNA reads as TGTGCCAGCAGTGCAAGTAGCGGGACTCTCTCCTACGAGCAGTACTTC. It is translated as CASSASSGTLSYEQYF.

V gene TRBV20-1 combines with J gene TRBJ2-1; the D gene is possibly TRBD1 (5 bases). The CDR3 contains 17 residues. Germline values: CDR1 DFQATT, CDR2 SNEGSKA (reference sequence). Trimming took 2 bases from V and 2 from J, leaving 19 bases between them. In DNA, the CDR3 is TGCAGTGCTAGAATTAAGAGTGGGGCTTCAACCTACAATGAGCAGTTCTTC. Residues: CSARIKSGASTYNEQFF.